Shown below are 22 T cell receptor beta chains from a single sample sequenced in a study of shared clonotypes between healthy human individuals. Sequencing was performed with immunoSEQ multiplex PCR; in TCRdb, only in-frame clones are kept and a portion is missing. The data hold more than 1 million clones, with about four fifths observed a single time. The source material was memory CD4+ T cells from PBMCs. The subset: CD45RA-negative fraction. The receptor source for this set is a man younger than 35 in good health. Some clones in this sample may be carry-over from other donors' samples.

On this clone itself: Other DNA sequences of this sample code for an identical CDR3. The V call is TRBV29-1, the J call TRBJ1-2, with TRBD1 matching over 8 bases. Per the germline V gene, CDR1 is SQVTM and CDR2 is ANQGSEA. V trimming: 1 base; J trimming: 1 base; junction bases outside the gene matches: 2. The CDR3 covers 14 residues. The CDR3, as DNA: TGCAGCGTTGAAGGCAGGGGGCTTAACTATGGCTACACCTTC. As protein: CSVEGRGLNYGYTF. Full variable domain (rest looked up from reference TRBV29-1 and TRBJ1-2): SAVISQKPSRDICQRGTSLTIQCQVDSQVTMMFWYRQQPGQSLTLIATANQGSEATYESGFVIDKFPISRPNLTFSTLTVSNMSPEDSSIYLCSVEGRGLNYGYTFGSGTRLTVV.

This clone was counted only a few times. The chain has TRBV5-8 and TRBJ2-6; 10 bases line up with TRBD1. CDR3 length equals 15 residues. The trim removed 4 bases at V and 3 bases at J, leaving 1 base unmatched. Germline CDR1 reads SGHTS; CDR2 reads YDEGEE. The CDR3 DNA is TGTGCCAGCAGCGACAGGGGGCGTGGGGCCAACGTCCTGACTTTC. Amino acids: CASSDRGRGANVLTF.

This clone was counted once. The chain employs TRBV9 and TRBJ2-3, with TRBD2 as a possible D gene (6 bases). Germline loops: CDR1 SGDLS, CDR2 YYNGEE. This CDR3 has 16 residues. Trimming took 3 bases from V and 3 from J, leaving 17 bases between them. The CDR3 protein is CASSGPMVGGTDTQYF. CDR3 bases: TGTGCCAGCAGCGGCCCGATGGTGGGAGGTACAGATACGCAGTATTTT.

The rearrangement joins TRBV6-1 to TRBJ1-4, with a weak D call TRBD1 (5 bases). V lost 10 bases, J lost 0 bases, and 12 bases lay in between. Germline CDR1 reads MNHNS; CDR2 reads SASEGT. The CDR3 is 14 residues long. The DNA of the CDR3 is TGTGCCATTGGGGGGTCTGCAACTAATGAAAAACTGTTTTTT. Protein product: CAIGGSATNEKLFF.

On this clone: The same CDR3 is also encoded by other DNA sequences in this sample. This rearrangement joins TRBV5-4 to TRBJ2-5, with a tentative D call TRBD2 (5 bases). V lost 2 bases to trimming and J lost 5 bases, with 10 bases between them. This CDR3 has 13 amino acids. Per the germline V gene, CDR1 is SGHNT and CDR2 is YYREEE (reference sequence). CDR3 nucleotides: TGTGCCAGCAGCTTCCTAGCTTCGGAGACCCAGTACTTC. Protein product: CASSFLASETQYF.

Points on this clone: The same CDR3 can be traced to other DNA sequences in this sample. This chain links TRBV7-9 with TRBJ2-1; D unclear. From germline, CDR1 is SEHNR and CDR2 FQNEAQ (reference sequence). The CDR3 has 14 residues. V was shortened by 2 bases and J by 4 bases, with 9 bases between the two germline ends. The CDR3 DNA reads TGTGCCAGCAGCTTAACCACATCTTACAATGAGCAGTTCTTC. Translated, it gives CASSLTTSYNEQFF.

The V call is TRBV4-2, the J call TRBJ2-3; TRBD2 is a possible D gene (6 bases). V was trimmed by 1 base and J by 6 bases, leaving 29 bases between them. There are 20 residues in the CDR3. Germline CDR1 and CDR2: LGHNA and YNFKEQ. DNA of the CDR3: TGTGCCAGCAGCCAAGGTCTCTCGGCGGAGGGAGAGGGTTGGGGGGATACGCAGTATTTT. Amino acid sequence: CASSQGLSAEGEGWGDTQYF.

The table lists this clone with a count of one. This chain joins TRBV9 and TRBJ2-5; D unclear. CDR1 and CDR2 (germline): SGDLS, YYNGEE. Between the trimmed V and J ends, which lost 0 bases and 5 bases, there was a span of 11 bases. The CDR3 spans 14 residues. The CDR3 is CASSVAWDGETQYF. The CDR3 nucleotides are TGTGCCAGCAGCGTAGCGTGGGATGGGGAGACCCAGTACTTC.

The genes are TRBV5-1 and TRBJ2-7; TRBD1 matches 8 bases. This CDR3 spans 13 amino acids. The J segment lost 3 bases and the V segment lost 7 bases, leaving 6 bases of the junction unmatched. CDR1 is SGHRS, CDR2 YFSETQ, per germline. The CDR3 here is CASQGQVGYEQYF. The CDR3 nucleotides are TGCGCCAGCCAGGGACAGGTCGGCTACGAGCAGTACTTC.

The J gene is TRBJ1-1, the V gene TRBV2; 10 bases map to TRBD1. Looked up from germline, CDR1 is SNHLY and CDR2 is FYNNEI. The CDR3 is 14 amino acids. With V trimmed by 4 bases and J by 7 bases, 6 bases remained unmatched. CDR3 protein: CASSAPGQGYEAFF. In DNA, the CDR3 is TGTGCCAGCAGTGCCCCGGGACAGGGGTATGAAGCTTTCTTT.

The chain couples TRBV28 to TRBJ2-7; D perhaps matches TRBD1 (6 bases). The CDR3 totals 13 residues. Trimming took off 6 bases at V and 3 bases at J, with 12 bases between the two ends. CDR1 and CDR2 (germline): MDHEN, SYDVKM. In DNA form, the CDR3 reads TGTGCCAGCAGGACAGGTCCCCTCTACGAGCAGTACTTC. Protein product: CASRTGPLYEQYF.

As concerns this clone: Given a far larger clone just one base away, this is likely a sequencing read error. The chain combines TRBV19 with TRBJ1-5, with D unresolved. The germline V gene encodes CDR1 LNHDA and CDR2 SQIVND (reference sequence). This CDR3 has 13 residues. Deletions cut 3 bases from V and 5 bases from J, with 8 bases between. The DNA of the CDR3 is TGTGCCAGTAGTATTTTGGAGGATCAGCCCCAGCATTTT. Protein product: CASSILEDQPQHF.

This chain joins TRBV11-3 and TRBJ2-1; the D gene could be TRBD1 or TRBD2 (5 bases each). Germline CDR1 SGHNT, CDR2 YENEEA. CDR3 length equals 15 residues. Trimming removed 4 bases at V and 3 bases at J, with 13 bases between. The CDR3 spells CASSSTGTVYNEQFF. The DNA for the CDR3 is TGTGCCAGCAGCTCGACCGGGACGGTCTACAATGAGCAGTTCTTC.

The chain joins TRBV7-9 to TRBJ2-5; no firm D call. Trimming took 5 bases from V and 4 from J, leaving 23 bases between them. The CDR3 consists of 17 residues. Germline V CDR1 and CDR2: SEHNR, FQNEAQ (reference sequence). The DNA for the CDR3 is TGTGCCAGCAGCGTCCCTCTTGGCTTGTCGGCGCGAGAGACCCAGTACTTC. Its protein product is CASSVPLGLSARETQYF.

This rearrangement joins TRBV6-6 to TRBJ2-7; 7 bases align to TRBD1. The CDR3 length is 15 residues. V shed 2 bases and J 6 bases; nucleotides not matched to a gene: 10. CDR1 and CDR2 from the germline V gene are MNHNY and SVGAGI (reference sequence). CDR3 region: CASSYPGQAAPEQYF. Here the CDR3 DNA reads TGTGCCAGCAGTTACCCCGGACAGGCAGCCCCCGAGCAGTACTTC.

V and J are TRBV5-1 and TRBJ1-6; no clear D gene. CDR3 length: 15 amino acids. V dropped 5 bases and J dropped 9 bases, with 18 bases sitting between them. Germline V gene sequence: CDR1 SGHRS, CDR2 YFSETQ. CDR3 amino acids: CASRVGEVGASPLHF. In nucleotides, the CDR3 is TGCGCCAGCAGAGTCGGGGAGGTTGGTGCTTCACCCCTCCACTTT.

This chain uses TRBV10-1 with TRBJ1-5; D might be TRBD1 (5 bases). The germline CDR1 and CDR2 sequences are WNHNN and SYGVQD (reference sequence). The CDR3 has 15 amino acids. The V and J ends lost 8 bases and 6 bases respectively, with 20 bases between them. In DNA, the CDR3 is TGCGCCAGCCGTGGGAGAGGGGCGTCGGGTCAGCCCCAGCATTTT. Translated: CASRGRGASGQPQHF.

The rearrangement joins TRBV5-1 to TRBJ2-7, with 11 bases fitting TRBD1. The CDR3 extends over 18 amino acids. Germline CDR1 is SGHRS and CDR2 is YFSETQ. The junction had 12 bases not matched to a gene; V was cut back by 4 bases and J by 0 bases. DNA for the CDR3: TGCGCCAGCAGCGTCTCCGGGACAGGGGGTATTTCCTCCTACGAGCAGTACTTC. Protein: CASSVSGTGGISSYEQYF.

The genes are TRBV11-3 and TRBJ2-7; D is uncertain. V was pared by 1 base and J by 6 bases, with 10 bases between. CDR3 length: 13 residues. Germline V gene sequence: CDR1 SGHNT, CDR2 YENEEA. The CDR3 protein is CASSLVRSGEQYF. The CDR3 nucleotides are TGTGCCAGCAGCTTAGTCCGTTCGGGCGAGCAGTACTTC.

V and J are TRBV4-3 and TRBJ2-2, with a possible D match to TRBD1 (6 bases). Germline V gene data show CDR1 as LGHNA and CDR2 as YSLEER. The ends were cut back, 2 bases at V and 1 base at J, with 8 bases in the middle. The CDR3 length is 15 residues. In DNA, the CDR3 is TGCGCCAGCAGCCAAAACAGGGTGAACACCGGGGAGCTGTTTTTT. Translating it yields CASSQNRVNTGELFF.

The chain uses TRBV4-2 and TRBJ1-5; 7 bases align to TRBD1. The CDR3 has 21 amino acids. Germline CDR1 and CDR2: LGHNA and YNFKEQ. Trimming took 1 base from V and 0 from J; bases not matched to a gene: 18. The CDR3 bases are TGTGCCAGCAGCCAAGGGGGACAGCTTTCGGGGGGCCTTTATAGCAATCAGCCCCAGCATTTT. This codes for CASSQGGQLSGGLYSNQPQHF.

This sequence joins TRBV7-2 and TRBJ2-1; TRBD2 is a possible D gene (5 bases). V lost 3 bases and J lost 7, with 13 bases in between. The germline gives CDR1 SGHTA, CDR2 FQGNSA. CDR3 length equals 14 residues. CDR3 amino acids: CASSLVVGENEQFF. The CDR3 DNA reads as TGTGCCAGCAGCTTGGTCGTGGGAGAGAATGAGCAGTTCTTC. The entire variable domain, with the rest obtained from reference TRBV7-2 and TRBJ2-1, is as follows: GAGVSQSPSNKVTEKGKDVELRCDPISGHTALYWYRQSLGQGLEFLIYFQGNSAPDKSGLPSDRFSAERTGGSVSTLTIQRTQQEDSAVYLCASSLVVGENEQFFGPGTRLTVL.